Listed below are T cell receptor beta chains from one sample, sequenced in a study of OX40 agonist ivuxolimab in advanced cancers. TCRdb keeps only in-frame clones here, not all; method: immunoSEQ multiplex PCR. The sample includes 11,000 to 15,000 clones, about 75% seen only once; the top ten take just over 35%. Sequences were derived from CD4+ or CD8+ T cells sorted from blood, sampled in a trial of the OX40 agonist ivuxolimab. The source of these receptors is an adult with an advanced solid tumor such as melanoma, head and neck, liver or kidney cancer. The CDR3 runs from the conserved cysteine through the conserved F or W. D genes are given only for firm matches. Expanded clones get a size class; other rows say once, few or many, or leave the size out.

D: -; size: -; V: TRBV5-5; J: TRBJ1-1; CDR3: CASSAELLMNTEAFF; DNA: TGTGCCAGCAGCGCCGAACTCCTTATGAACACTGAAGCTTTCTTT
D: -; size: -; V: TRBV13; J: TRBJ2-1; CDR3: CASSWAEASYNEQFF; DNA: TGTGCCAGCAGCTGGGCTGAGGCCTCCTACAATGAGCAGTTCTTC
D: TRBD1; size: -; V: TRBV9; J: TRBJ1-5; CDR3: CASSVAAQGEVSNQPQHF; DNA: TGTGCCAGCAGCGTAGCGGCCCAGGGGGAGGTTTCCAATCAGCCCCAGCATTTT
D: -; size: medium-sized; V: TRBV19; J: TRBJ2-1; CDR3: CASSIGQTVADEQFF; DNA: TGTGCCAGTAGTATCGGACAGACCGTTGCGGATGAGCAGTTCTTC
D: -; size: medium-sized; V: TRBV27; J: TRBJ2-7; CDR3: CASSLRGRMNEQYF; DNA: TGTGCCAGCAGTTTGAGAGGGCGTATGAACGAGCAGTACTTC
D: -; size: -; V: TRBV15; J: TRBJ2-1; CDR3: CATSREAPNTNNEQFF; DNA: TGTGCCACCAGCAGAGAGGCCCCGAACACGAACAATGAGCAGTTCTTC
D: -; size: -; V: TRBV29-1; J: TRBJ1-2; CDR3: CSVGDAAGGYTF; DNA: TGCAGCGTTGGGGATGCGGCGGGAGGCTACACCTTC
D: -; size: -; V: TRBV9; J: TRBJ1-2; CDR3: CASSPRGLNYGYTF; DNA: TGTGCCAGCAGCCCCCGGGGCCTTAACTATGGCTACACCTTC
D: TRBD1; size: few; V: TRBV7-3; J: TRBJ2-7; CDR3: CASSLGTGLDEQYF; DNA: TGTGCCAGCAGCTTGGGGACAGGGTTGGACGAGCAGTACTTC
D: TRBD1; size: few; V: TRBV7-9; J: TRBJ1-1; CDR3: CASSSTISGQGASFTEAFF; DNA: TGTGCCAGCAGCTCAACCATCTCGGGGCAGGGGGCAAGTTTCACTGAAGCTTTCTTT
D: TRBD2; size: -; V: TRBV10-3; J: TRBJ2-1; CDR3: CAISDPQAGGHSSYNEQFF; DNA: TGTGCCATCAGTGACCCCCAAGCGGGGGGCCATAGCTCCTACAATGAGCAGTTCTTC
D: TRBD1; size: -; V: TRBV6-5; J: TRBJ1-2; CDR3: CASSTTGEGYTF; DNA: TGTGCCAGCAGTACGACAGGGGAAGGCTACACCTTC
D: -; size: -; V: TRBV15; J: TRBJ2-1; CDR3: CATGRSLSRGEQFF; DNA: TGTGCCACCGGGAGGAGCTTGTCTAGAGGTGAGCAGTTCTTC
D: -; size: -; V: TRBV28; J: TRBJ2-7; CDR3: CASSFGGSYEQYF; DNA: TGTGCCAGCAGTTTCGGGGGCTCCTACGAGCAGTACTTC
D: -; size: -; V: TRBV9; J: TRBJ1-6; CDR3: CASSATGGFSYNSPLHF; DNA: TGTGCCAGCAGCGCCACTGGGGGATTCTCCTATAATTCACCCCTCCACTTT
D: -; size: -; V: TRBV19; J: TRBJ1-3; CDR3: CASSLTVYSGNTIYF; DNA: TGTGCCAGTAGCCTCACGGTTTACTCTGGAAACACCATATATTTT
D: -; size: -; V: TRBV4-3; J: TRBJ1-2; CDR3: CASSQDIGGYGYTF; DNA: TGCGCCAGCAGCCAAGATATCGGGGGCTATGGCTACACCTTC
D: -; size: -; V: TRBV7-8; J: TRBJ1-2; CDR3: CASSFTDGLVGYTF; DNA: TGTGCCAGCAGCTTTACCGACGGCCTCGTTGGCTACACCTTC
D: -; size: -; V: TRBV30; J: TRBJ2-7; CDR3: CAWSPGITYEQYF; DNA: TGTGCCTGGAGTCCCGGGATTACCTACGAGCAGTACTTC
D: -; size: -; V: TRBV6-5; J: TRBJ1-3; CDR3: CASSYSGGSGNTIYF; DNA: TGTGCCAGCAGTTACTCTGGGGGGTCTGGAAACACCATATATTTT
D: -; size: -; V: TRBV7-9; J: TRBJ2-7; CDR3: CASSPPGRIDEQYF; DNA: TGTGCCAGCAGCCCCCCAGGGAGAATCGACGAGCAGTACTTC
D: -; size: -; V: TRBV19; J: TRBJ1-5; CDR3: CASSIGLGPNQPQHF; DNA: TGTGCCAGTAGTATTGGGCTGGGTCCGAATCAGCCCCAGCATTTT
D: -; size: once; V: TRBV27; J: TRBJ2-7; CDR3: CASSPSGTGPHEQYF; DNA: TGTGCCAGCAGTCCATCCGGGACTGGTCCCCACGAGCAGTACTTC
D: TRBD1; size: -; V: TRBV6-5; J: TRBJ1-4; CDR3: CASSPRTGDEKLFF; DNA: TGTGCCAGCAGCCCCAGGACAGGCGATGAAAAACTGTTTTTT
D: TRBD2; size: -; V: TRBV30; J: TRBJ2-7; CDR3: CAWGTSIYEQYF; DNA: TGTGCCTGGGGGACTAGCATCTACGAGCAGTACTTC